This record covers a single T cell receptor beta chain. These data come from a study of cytomegalovirus exposure and HLA in healthy donors. The wider study: Genotyping of some 390 donors showed that 80% to 85% belonged to the Caucasian-associated ancestry cluster.

With V trimmed by 3 bases and J by 4 bases, 8 bases remained unmatched. This CDR3 contains 16 residues. Germline V gene sequence: CDR1 SGHTA, CDR2 FQGNSA. Healthy donors of bone marrow made up the group. Primers: 60 Vbeta forward and 13 Jbeta reverse. The method was immunoSEQ multiplex PCR; TCRdb's version includes in-frame clones alone and lacks a portion of them. The sample records 100,000 to 150,000 clones, about four fifths being singletons. This chain connects TRBV7-2 to TRBJ1-4, with 7 nucleotides matching TRBD1. The clonotype comes from a man in his forties or fifties in good health and CMV-seronegative. Material: PBMCs. The CDR3 loop is CASSFSRQGGNEKLFF. CDR3 DNA: TGTGCCAGCAGCTTTTCCAGACAGGGTGGTAATGAAAAACTGTTTTTT. Looking up the rest from reference TRBV7-2 and TRBJ1-4 gives the full variable domain: GAGVSQSPSNKVTEKGKDVELRCDPISGHTALYWYRQSLGQGLEFLIYFQGNSAPDKSGLPSDRFSAERTGGSVSTLTIQRTQQEDSAVYLCASSFSRQGGNEKLFFGSGTQLSVL.